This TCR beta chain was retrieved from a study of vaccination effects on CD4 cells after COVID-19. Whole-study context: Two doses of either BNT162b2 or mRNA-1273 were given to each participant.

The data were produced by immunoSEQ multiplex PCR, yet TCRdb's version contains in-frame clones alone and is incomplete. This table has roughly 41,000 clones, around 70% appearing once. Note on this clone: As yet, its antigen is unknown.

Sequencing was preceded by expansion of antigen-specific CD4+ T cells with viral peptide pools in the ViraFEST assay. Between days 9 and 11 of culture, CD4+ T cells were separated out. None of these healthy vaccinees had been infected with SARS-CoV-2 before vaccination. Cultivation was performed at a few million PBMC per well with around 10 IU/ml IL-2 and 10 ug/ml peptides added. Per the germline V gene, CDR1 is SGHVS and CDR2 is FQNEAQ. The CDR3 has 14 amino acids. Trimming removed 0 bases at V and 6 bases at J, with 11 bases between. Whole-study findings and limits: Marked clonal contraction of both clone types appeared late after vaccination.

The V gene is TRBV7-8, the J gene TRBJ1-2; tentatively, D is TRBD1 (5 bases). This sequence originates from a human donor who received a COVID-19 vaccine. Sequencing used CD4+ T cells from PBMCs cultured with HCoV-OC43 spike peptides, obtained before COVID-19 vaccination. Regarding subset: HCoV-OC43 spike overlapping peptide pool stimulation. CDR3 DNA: TGTGCCAGCAGCTTAGCTGGGGGGGTTGATGGCTACACCTTC. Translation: CASSLAGGVDGYTF.